This T cell receptor beta chain originates from a study of blood T cell repertoires in COVID-19. This clone was detected once. The CDR3 extends over 16 amino acids. The germline V gene encodes CDR1 MNHEY and CDR2 SMNVEV (reference sequence). The V end was cut by 4 bases, the J end by 0 bases, with 10 bases between. TCRdb's copy holds only in-frame clones and misses some; the assay was immunoSEQ multiplex PCR. This sample has about 370,000 clones, with around 91% found just once. The sequence came from a young man who had recovered from COVID-19. The sample comprised PBMCs or T cells enriched from blood (not recorded which). The V call is TRBV27, the J call TRBJ1-6; D gene uncertain. CDR3 coding DNA: TGTGCCAGCAGTTCACCAGCGAGCTCCTATAATTCACCCCTCCACTTT. This sequence encodes CASSSPASSYNSPLHF.